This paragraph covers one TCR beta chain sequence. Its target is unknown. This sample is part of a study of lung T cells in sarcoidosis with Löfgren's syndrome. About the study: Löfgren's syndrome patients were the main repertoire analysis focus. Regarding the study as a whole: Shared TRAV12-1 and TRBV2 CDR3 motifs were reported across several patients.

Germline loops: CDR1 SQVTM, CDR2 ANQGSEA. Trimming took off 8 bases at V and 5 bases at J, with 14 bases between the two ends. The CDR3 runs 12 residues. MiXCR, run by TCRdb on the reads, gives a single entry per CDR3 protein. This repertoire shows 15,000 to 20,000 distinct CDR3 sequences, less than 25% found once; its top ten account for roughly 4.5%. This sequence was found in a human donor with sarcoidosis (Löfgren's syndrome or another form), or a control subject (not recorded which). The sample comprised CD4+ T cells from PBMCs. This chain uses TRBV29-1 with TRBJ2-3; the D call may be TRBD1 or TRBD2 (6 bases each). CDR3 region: CSLKGGEDTQYF. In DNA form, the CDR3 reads TGCAGCCTGAAGGGGGGAGAAGATACGCAGTATTTT.